This T cell receptor (beta chain) was captured in a study of cytomegalovirus exposure and HLA in healthy donors. Study results and limitations: Most TCR sequences were rare, but some public TCRs occurred in many donors. The authors listed roughly 150 TCR beta chains as cytomegalovirus-associated.

The donors (healthy individuals) were bone marrow donors. Primers included in the PCR were 60 Vbeta and 13 Jbeta primers. TCRdb's table, derived via immunoSEQ multiplex PCR, lists solely in-frame clones and lacks some. The sample contains more than 90,000 clones, 79% of which appear only once. Trimming took 5 bases from V and 0 from J, leaving 6 bases between them. CDR3 size: 13 residues. The germline CDR1 and CDR2 sequences are SGHNT and YYREEE (reference sequence). Note on this clone: The antigen remains undetermined.

The sequenced material came from PBMCs. The origin of this receptor is a woman between 18 and 29 years old in good health and CMV-seropositive. The V gene is TRBV5-4, the J gene TRBJ2-1; D is possibly TRBD2 (6 bases). In DNA form, the CDR3 reads TGTGCCAGCAGACTAGCCTCCTACAATGAGCAGTTCTTC. Its translation: CASRLASYNEQFF.